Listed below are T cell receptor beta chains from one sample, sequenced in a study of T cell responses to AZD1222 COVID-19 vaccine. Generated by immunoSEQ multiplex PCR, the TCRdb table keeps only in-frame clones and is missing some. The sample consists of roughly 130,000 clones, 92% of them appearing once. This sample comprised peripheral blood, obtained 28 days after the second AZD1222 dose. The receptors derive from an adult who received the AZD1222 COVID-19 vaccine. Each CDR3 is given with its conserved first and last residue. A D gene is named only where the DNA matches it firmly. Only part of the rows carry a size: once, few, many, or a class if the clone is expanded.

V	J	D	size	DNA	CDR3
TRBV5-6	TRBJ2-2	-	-	TGTGCCAGCAGCTTGTTGTGGGGACAACCGAACACCGGGGAGCTGTTTTTT	CASSLLWGQPNTGELFF
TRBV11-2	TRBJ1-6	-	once	TGTGCCAGCAGCTGGTCGGGCAGGAGTAATTCACCCCTCCACTTT	CASSWSGRSNSPLHF
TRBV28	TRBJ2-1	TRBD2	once	TGTGCCAGCAGTACTCCTCGGACTAGCGGAGGCCTTAAAGGTGAGCAGTTCTTC	CASSTPRTSGGLKGEQFF
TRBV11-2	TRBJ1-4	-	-	TGTGCCAGCACCCTTACAGGGAATGAAAAACTGTTTTTT	CASTLTGNEKLFF
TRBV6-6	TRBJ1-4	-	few	TGTGCCAGCAAAGGAGACAGAGGTGAAAAACTGTTTTTT	CASKGDRGEKLFF
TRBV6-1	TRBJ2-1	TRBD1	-	TGTGCCAGCAGTGAACAGGGGGTCCTCTATGAGCAGTTCTTC	CASSEQGVLYEQFF
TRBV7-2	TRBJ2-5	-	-	TGTGCCAGCAGCTTAGAGGGGGGCCGAGGGCTAGAGACCCAGTACTTC	CASSLEGGRGLETQYF
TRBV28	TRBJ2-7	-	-	TGTGCCAGCAGTGTGAGGGTGGCCTACGAGCAGTACTTC	CASSVRVAYEQYF
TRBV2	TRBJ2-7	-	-	TGTGCCAGCAGTGAAGAAGGGATGTACGAGCAGTACTTC	CASSEEGMYEQYF
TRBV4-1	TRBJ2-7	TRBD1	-	TGCGCTAGCAGCCAAACAGGGGGAACCTACGAGCAGTACTTC	CASSQTGGTYEQYF
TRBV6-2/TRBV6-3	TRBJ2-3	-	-	TGTGCCAGCAGTTTTGGTGGGAAAGGCACAGATACGCAGTATTTT	CASSFGGKGTDTQYF
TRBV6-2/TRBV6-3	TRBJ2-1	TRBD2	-	TGTGCCAGCAGTTACGGCTCGGGAGGGCTCTATGAGCAGTTCTTC	CASSYGSGGLYEQFF
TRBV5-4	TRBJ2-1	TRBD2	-	TGTGCCAGCAGCTTACTAGCGGGAGGGCCGTATGAGCAGTTCTTC	CASSLLAGGPYEQFF
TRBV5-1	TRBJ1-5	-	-	TGCGCCAGCAGCGAGCTAAACCCCAATCAGCCCCAGCATTTT	CASSELNPNQPQHF
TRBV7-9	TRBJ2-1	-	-	TGTGCCAGCAGCTCGGTACAGGGACATGAGCAGTTCTTC	CASSSVQGHEQFF